The 21 T cell receptor beta chains below were found in one sample sequenced in a study of T cell responses to AZD1222 COVID-19 vaccine. Method: immunoSEQ multiplex PCR; TCRdb's copy keeps in-frame clones and lacks some. This repertoire shows roughly 110,000 clones, roughly 87% found once; its top ten account for around 4.5%. The input for sequencing was peripheral blood, taken 28 days after the second AZD1222 dose. The origin of the receptors is an adult who received the AZD1222 COVID-19 vaccine.

CDR3 sequence (DNA): TGTGCCAGTAATAATCACTTGAACACTGAAGCTTTCTTT. Its translation is CASNNHLNTEAFF. The J gene is TRBJ1-1, the V gene TRBV19; D is unresolved. Germline CDR1 reads LNHDA; CDR2 reads SQIVND (reference sequence). V lost 7 bases and J 0 bases, leaving 9 bases between the germline ends. This CDR3 has 13 residues.

The chain carries TRBV7-2 and TRBJ1-2, with TRBD1 as a possible D gene (5 bases). The CDR3 spans 15 residues. V was trimmed by 1 base and J by 4 bases, leaving 13 bases between them. Germline loops: CDR1 SGHTA, CDR2 FQGNSA. The CDR3 bases are TGTGCCAGCAGCTTAGTGCCACCAACAGGCTATGGCTACACCTTC. Translated, it gives CASSLVPPTGYGYTF.

V and J are TRBV7-9 and TRBJ2-2; TRBD1 agrees at 7 bases. V lost 7 bases to trimming and J lost 5 bases; unmatched junction nucleotides: 7. Germline CDR1 and CDR2: SEHNR and FQNEAQ (reference sequence). This CDR3 region has 14 residues. CDR3 bases: TGTGCCAGCAACCAGGGGGTGGAGACCGGGGAGCTGTTTTTT. Translation: CASNQGVETGELFF.

The chain links TRBV6-4 to TRBJ2-7; the D is unclear. V was trimmed by 3 bases and J by 7 bases, leaving 13 bases between them. Germline loops: CDR1 MRHNA, CDR2 SNTAGT. The CDR3 consists of 13 residues. CDR3 amino acids: CASSEAAGLEQYF. CDR3 in DNA: TGTGCCAGCAGTGAGGCGGCAGGCCTTGAGCAGTACTTC.

The V gene is TRBV7-6, the J gene TRBJ2-1; D perhaps matches TRBD1 (6 bases). Per germline, CDR1 SGHVS and CDR2 FNYEAQ. Trimming cost V 1 base and J 10 bases, with 11 bases left between them. The CDR3 loop spans 13 amino acids. The CDR3 DNA is TGTGCCAGCAGCTTAGAACAGGGCTGGGAGCAGTTCTTC. It encodes CASSLEQGWEQFF.

The chain carries TRBV5-1 and TRBJ2-3, with D possibly matching TRBD1 (5 bases). The V end was cut by 3 bases, the J end by 1 base, with 12 bases between. Germline CDR1 is SGHRS and CDR2 is YFSETQ. The CDR3 contains 15 residues. CDR3 sequence (DNA): TGCGCCAGCAGCTCAGCAGGGTTGGGCACAGATACGCAGTATTTT. This gives the protein CASSSAGLGTDTQYF. Using reference TRBV5-1 and TRBJ2-3 for the parts outside the CDR3, the full variable domain is KAGVTQTPRYLIKTRGQQVTLSCSPISGHRSVSWYQQTPGQGLQFLFEYFSETQRNKGNFPGRFSGRQFSNSRSEMNVSTLELGDSALYLCASSSAGLGTDTQYFGPGTRLTVL.

V is TRBV6-1 and J is TRBJ2-4; tentative D call: TRBD1 (5 bases). This CDR3 is built from 13 residues. CDR1 MNHNS and CDR2 SASEGT come from the germline V gene. Trimming stripped 0 bases from V and 7 bases from J, with 7 bases between. The CDR3 region is CASSEAPGNIQYF. As DNA, the CDR3 is TGTGCCAGCAGTGAAGCCCCAGGGAACATTCAGTACTTC.

CDR3 nucleotide sequence: TGTGCCACCAGTGATTCCCGCCTTGGAGGGAGGTTTTCCAATGAGCAGTTCTTC. It codes for CATSDSRLGGRFSNEQFF. V is TRBV24-1 and J is TRBJ2-1; maybe TRBD2 (6 bases). From germline, CDR1 is KGHDR and CDR2 SFDVKD. CDR3 length equals 18 residues. Trimming shortened V by 2 bases and J by 6 bases, and 22 bases separated the two germline ends.

V gene TRBV5-1 combines with J gene TRBJ1-6, with D possibly TRBD1 on 5 matching bases. V was cut by 0 bases and J by 10 bases, with 14 bases left in between. In germline, CDR1 is SGHRS, CDR2 YFSETQ. This CDR3 has 15 residues. The CDR3 reads CASSLGGTRYSPLHF. CDR3 DNA: TGCGCCAGCAGCTTGGGAGGGACTCGGTACTCACCCCTCCACTTT. The full variable domain, with the rest looked up from reference TRBV5-1 and TRBJ1-6, is KAGVTQTPRYLIKTRGQQVTLSCSPISGHRSVSWYQQTPGQGLQFLFEYFSETQRNKGNFPGRFSGRQFSNSRSEMNVSTLELGDSALYLCASSLGGTRYSPLHFGNGTRLTVT.

V usage is TRBV19 and J usage is TRBJ1-1, with 9 bases aligning to TRBD1. V was clipped by 5 bases and J by 4 bases; unmatched bases: 8. The CDR3 loop spans 15 amino acids. Looked up from germline, CDR1 is LNHDA and CDR2 is SQIVND (reference sequence). CDR3 sequence reads: CASSSSGTGTTEAFF. The CDR3 DNA sequence: TGTGCCAGTAGTTCATCCGGGACAGGGACCACTGAAGCTTTCTTT.

The chain joins TRBV6-5 to TRBJ2-5, with D possibly matching TRBD2 (5 bases). The V gene lost 6 bases and the J gene lost 2 bases, with 10 bases spanning the gap. The V gene's germline CDR1 is MNHEY and CDR2 SVGAGI. CDR3 length: 13 residues. The CDR3 nucleotides read TGTGCCAGCAGGGACTTCACTCAAGAGACCCAGTACTTC. It encodes CASRDFTQETQYF.

The rearrangement links TRBV5-5 to TRBJ2-6; D is uncertain. In germline, CDR1 is SGHKS, CDR2 YYEKEE (reference sequence). With 0 bases removed from V and 0 bases from J, the gap between germline ends came to 4 bases. The CDR3 runs to 15 residues. The CDR3 nucleotides are TGTGCCAGCAGCTTGGGCAGCTCTGGGGCCAACGTCCTGACTTTC. Translated, it gives CASSLGSSGANVLTF.

The genes are TRBV18 and TRBJ2-7, with TRBD1 matching 9 bases. The germline V gene encodes CDR1 KGHSH and CDR2 LQKENI. J was trimmed by 2 bases and V by 5 bases; bases with no gene match: 7. The CDR3 spans 15 residues. The CDR3, as DNA: TGTGCCAGCTCATCGCCGGGACAGGGCACCTACGAGCAGTACTTC. Residues: CASSSPGQGTYEQYF.

The chain joins TRBV3-1 (or the pseudogene TRBV3-2) to TRBJ1-2; D is possibly TRBD1 (5 bases). V was shortened by 3 bases and J by 2 bases, with 13 bases between the two germline ends. The CDR3 runs 15 residues. In germline, CDR1 is LGHDT, CDR2 YNNKEL (reference sequence). In DNA, the CDR3 is TGTGCCAGCAGCCAGGCCGGGACGGGGAACTATGGCTACACCTTC. Amino acid sequence: CASSQAGTGNYGYTF.

This clone was picked up a small number of times. This chain uses TRBV12-3 or TRBV12-4 with TRBJ1-2, with D possibly matching TRBD1 (6 bases). The CDR3 totals 13 residues. V lost 5 bases to trimming and J lost 8 bases, with 15 bases between them. CDR3 nucleotide sequence: TGTGCCAGCAGTGTCTCTCCCAGGGGCGGCTACACCTTC. This sequence encodes CASSVSPRGGYTF.

V usage is TRBV4-3 and J usage is TRBJ1-6; unclear D gene. Germline CDR1 reads LGHNA; CDR2 reads YSLEER. The CDR3 is made up of 15 amino acids. V lost 1 base, J lost 6 bases, and 10 bases lay in between. In DNA, the CDR3 is TGCGCCAGCAGCCAAGGCCGGGCGGGTAATTCACCCCTCCACTTT. Encoded protein: CASSQGRAGNSPLHF.

This clone occurred a few times. This chain connects TRBV6-5 to TRBJ1-5; D remains ambiguous. V lost 6 bases, J lost 3 bases, and 12 bases lay in between. CDR3 length equals 14 residues. Germline V CDR1 and CDR2: MNHEY, SVGAGI. CDR3 in DNA: TGTGCCAGCAGCCCGTCAGCCTACAATCAGCCCCAGCATTTT. Residues: CASSPSAYNQPQHF.

The J gene is TRBJ2-3, the V gene TRBV7-9; 12 nucleotides line up with TRBD2. From germline, CDR1 is SEHNR and CDR2 FQNEAQ (reference sequence). The CDR3 has 17 residues. With V trimmed by 6 bases and J by 0 bases, 7 bases remained unmatched. The CDR3 loop is CASSRLAGASSTDTQYF. CDR3 sequence (DNA): TGTGCCAGCAGTCGACTAGCGGGGGCCAGTAGCACAGATACGCAGTATTTT.

The chain recombines TRBV4-3 with TRBJ2-7, with 8 nucleotides matching TRBD1. Germline V lookup: CDR1 LGHNA, CDR2 YSLEER. This CDR3 spans 15 amino acids. The J segment lost 0 bases and the V segment lost 2 bases, leaving 3 bases of the junction unmatched. In DNA, the CDR3 is TGCGCCAGCAGCCAATACAGGGGGGCCTCCTACGAGCAGTACTTC. Translated: CASSQYRGASYEQYF.

The chain has TRBV2 and TRBJ1-3; TRBD1 is a possible D gene (5 bases). Germline values: CDR1 SNHLY, CDR2 FYNNEI. Between the trimmed V and J ends, which lost 5 bases and 0 bases, there was a span of 11 bases. CDR3 length equals 15 residues. For the CDR3, the DNA is TGTGCCAGCAGTCTAGGGACGGCCTCTGGAAACACCATATATTTT. Translated, it gives CASSLGTASGNTIYF. The variable domain in full, with the rest retrieved from reference TRBV2 and TRBJ1-3, is EPEVTQTPSHQVTQMGQEVILRCVPISNHLYFYWYRQILGQKVEFLVSFYNNEISEKSEIFDDQFSVERPDGSNFTLKIRSTKLEDSAMYFCASSLGTASGNTIYFGEGSWLTVV.

This chain connects TRBV6-5 to TRBJ1-5; 8 bases are shared with TRBD1. J gave up 1 base and V 0 bases, and 2 bases lay outside the gene matches. The CDR3 sequence is 16 residues long. CDR1 MNHEY and CDR2 SVGAGI come from the germline V gene. Written as DNA, the CDR3 is TGTGCCAGCAGTTACTCAGACAGGGGAAGCAATCAGCCCCAGCATTTT. Protein sequence: CASSYSDRGSNQPQHF.